This passage covers 24 T cell receptor beta chains from one sample sequenced in a study of T cells after yellow fever vaccination. Using its own MiXCR run on the 5' RACE reads, TCRdb lists one record per CDR3 protein. The data contain more than 95,000 distinct CDR3 sequences, around 7.7% of them singletons. The input for sequencing was CD4+ T cells sorted from PBMCs, taken less than 11 days after the first yellow fever vaccination. The receptors come from a man younger than 35 who received the YFV17D yellow fever vaccine.

This clonotype has a count of ten or more. The rearrangement uses TRBV2 and TRBJ1-1; D gene uncertain. Germline V gives CDR1 SNHLY, CDR2 FYNNEI. Trimming left V 3 bases short and J 0 bases short, with 5 bases between. The CDR3 is 13 amino acids. This chain's CDR3 is CASSEGLNTEAFF. Written as DNA, the CDR3 is TGTGCCAGCAGTGAGGGCCTGAACACTGAAGCTTTCTTT.

This clonotype was counted ten times or more. The rearrangement joins TRBV12-3 or TRBV12-4 to TRBJ2-5, with TRBD2 matching over 7 bases. Losses at the gene ends were 4 bases for V and 3 bases for J; bases not matched to a gene: 8. The CDR3 covers 15 residues. The CDR3 loop is CASSYYTGGKETQYF. In DNA form, the CDR3 reads TGTGCCAGCAGTTATTATACGGGGGGAAAAGAGACCCAGTACTTC.

This clonotype has ten or more counts. The rearrangement links TRBV5-1 to TRBJ2-7; D gene uncertain. CDR1 and CDR2 from the germline V gene are SGHRS and YFSETQ. Deletions cut 4 bases from V and 2 bases from J, with 16 bases between. This CDR3 has 15 amino acids. CDR3 loop: CASSPDTPGAYEQYF. Here the CDR3 DNA reads TGCGCCAGCAGCCCTGATACTCCTGGGGCCTACGAGCAGTACTTC.

This clonotype was seen a few times. The rearrangement uses TRBV12-3 or TRBV12-4 and TRBJ1-2, with D perhaps matching TRBD1 (6 bases). This CDR3 has 14 amino acids. V lost 6 bases and J lost 8, with 19 bases in between. The CDR3 region is CASSYTGFAGGYTF. The DNA for the CDR3 is TGTGCCAGCAGCTATACAGGGTTTGCAGGAGGCTACACCTTC.

This clonotype was picked up many times. This sequence joins TRBV7-2 and TRBJ2-3, with 8 bases aligning to TRBD2. Unmatched junction bases numbered 3, after V lost 1 base and J lost 6 bases. The germline V gene has CDR1 SGHTA and CDR2 FQGNSA. This CDR3 comprises 14 residues. CDR3 residues: CASSLVGGGDTQYF. The CDR3 DNA reads as TGTGCCAGCAGCTTAGTCGGCGGGGGGGATACGCAGTATTTT.

The table lists this clonotype with many counts. V gene TRBV5-1 combines with J gene TRBJ1-5; the D gene is possibly TRBD1 (5 bases). CDR3 length: 14 residues. Germline V gene data show CDR1 as SGHRS and CDR2 as YFSETQ. With 3 bases removed from V and 4 bases from J, the gap between germline ends came to 11 bases. CDR3 DNA sequence: TGCGCCAGCAGCTGGGGACTGCCAAATCAGCCCCAGCATTTT. Translating gives CASSWGLPNQPQHF.

This clonotype was recorded many times. This rearrangement joins TRBV6-5 to TRBJ2-3; 9 nucleotides agree with TRBD2. Germline V CDR1 and CDR2: MNHEY, SVGAGI. CDR3 length: 14 amino acids. The ends lost 8 bases at V and 5 bases at J; junction bases unmatched: 8. CDR3 coding DNA: TGTGCCAGCGTTTTAAAGCGGGGGGTAGATACGCAGTATTTT. Translating it yields CASVLKRGVDTQYF.

The V gene is TRBV5-5, the J gene TRBJ2-3, with D hard to call. The germline CDR1 and CDR2 sequences are SGHKS and YYEKEE (reference sequence). The V end lost 4 bases, the J end lost 2 bases, and 14 bases lay between the germline ends. The length of the CDR3 is 15 residues. DNA for the CDR3: TGTGCCAGCAGCCCCCGACCCAGAGACACAGATACGCAGTATTTT. Its protein product is CASSPRPRDTDTQYF.

To note about this clonotype: A read error may be the cause here, since a much bigger clone is one base away. The chain combines TRBV20-1 with TRBJ2-5; 9 bases map to TRBD1. Germline V CDR1 and CDR2: DFQATT, SNEGSKA (reference sequence). Trimming removed 6 bases from V and 5 bases from J; junction bases left unmatched: 16. CDR3 size: 16 residues. The CDR3 nucleotides read TGCAGTGCCCGTACCTTAGGGACAGGGACCATGGAGACCCAGTACTTC. Translating gives CSARTLGTGTMETQYF.

This clonotype has at least ten counts. V gene TRBV28 combines with J gene TRBJ2-2; D possibly corresponds to TRBD1 (6 bases). Germline CDR1 MDHEN, CDR2 SYDVKM. This CDR3 has 13 amino acids. With 7 bases removed from V and 3 bases from J, the gap between germline ends came to 9 bases. The CDR3 loop is CASTKGDTGELFF. In DNA form, the CDR3 reads TGTGCCAGCACCAAGGGGGACACCGGGGAGCTGTTTTTT.

Comments on this clonotype: A much larger clone lies one base from this, so it may be a read error. The CDR3 protein is CASSPRGDLGDTQYF. CDR3 sequence (DNA): TGTGCCAGCAGCCCCCGCGGGGATTTGGGGGATACGCAGTATTTT. V and J are TRBV9 and TRBJ2-3; D may be TRBD2 (6 bases). This CDR3 has 15 amino acids. Trimming removed 4 bases at V and 6 bases at J, with 18 bases between. CDR1 and CDR2 from the germline V gene are SGDLS and YYNGEE.

In its sample, this clonotype was seen many times. The chain combines TRBV3-1 with TRBJ2-3; the match to TRBD2 covers 8 bases. The germline gives CDR1 LGHDT, CDR2 YNNKEL (reference sequence). V lost 3 bases and J lost 1; bases outside the gene matches: 3. This CDR3 has 15 residues. The CDR3 here is CASSHARGGTDTQYF. The CDR3 DNA is TGTGCCAGCAGCCACGCGCGGGGGGGCACAGATACGCAGTATTTT.

This clonotype was observed many times. The chain couples TRBV4-3 to TRBJ1-5, with D perhaps TRBD1 (5 bases). The length of the CDR3 is 17 residues. Germline V gene lookup returns CDR1 LGHNA and CDR2 YSLEER. V lost 2 bases, J lost 0 bases, and 14 bases lay in between. The CDR3 DNA reads TGCGCCAGCAGCCAACTTTGGGACGCCGTTAGCAATCAGCCCCAGCATTTT. Its protein is CASSQLWDAVSNQPQHF.

This clonotype came up many times. The chain employs TRBV7-9 and TRBJ2-3, with 7 nucleotides matching TRBD2. Germline lookup yields CDR1 SEHNR and CDR2 FQNEAQ (reference sequence). V shed 8 bases and J 2 bases; nucleotides not matched to a gene: 7. There are 14 residues in the CDR3. CDR3 DNA sequence: TGTGCCAGCGGATTGCTAGCGGACACAGATACGCAGTATTTT. It encodes CASGLLADTDTQYF.

This clonotype has at least ten counts. DNA for the CDR3: TGTGCCAGCAGCTCCCTCAGGAGCGGGGAGCTGTTTTTT. It encodes CASSSLRSGELFF. The chain uses TRBV7-9 and TRBJ2-2; D remains unclear. V gave up 4 bases and J gave up 7 bases, with 10 bases separating them. This CDR3 spans 13 amino acids. Germline V gene data show CDR1 as SEHNR and CDR2 as FQNEAQ (reference sequence).

This clonotype has at least ten counts. Here the CDR3 DNA reads TGTGCCAGCAGCAAAGGTGTCAGGGAAGCAGATACGCAGTATTTT. It is translated as CASSKGVREADTQYF. The chain combines TRBV21-1 with TRBJ2-3; TRBD1, the D gene given by the table, was not confirmed from the DNA. TRBV21-1 is reported as a pseudogene. The CDR3 runs 15 residues.

This clonotype was recorded at least ten times. The chain uses TRBV6-2 or TRBV6-3 and TRBJ2-3; 11 nucleotides align to TRBD2. With V trimmed by 6 bases and J by 5 bases, 4 bases remained unmatched. In germline, CDR1 is MNHEY, CDR2 SVGEGT. The CDR3 spans 14 residues. CDR3 sequence reads: CASRLAGGQDTQYF. The CDR3 bases are TGTGCCAGCAGATTAGCGGGGGGGCAAGATACGCAGTATTTT.

Concerning this clonotype itself: It may be a read error: a sequence one base away is much more abundant. This chain links TRBV27 with TRBJ2-7, with D tentatively TRBD2 (7 bases). This CDR3 is 14 amino acids long. Germline CDR1 MNHEY, CDR2 SMNVEV (reference sequence). The germline V and J ends were trimmed by 2 bases and 1 base, with 9 bases remaining between them. The CDR3 reads CASSLKGGSYEQYF. CDR3 DNA: TGTGCCAGCAGTTTAAAGGGGGGGTCCTACGAGCAGTACTTC.

The sample holds many counts of this clonotype. The chain joins TRBV20-1 to TRBJ1-4, with 9 positions matching TRBD1. The germline V gene encodes CDR1 DFQATT and CDR2 SNEGSKA (reference sequence). CDR3 length: 14 residues. Trimming removed 4 bases from V and 4 bases from J; junction bases left unmatched: 4. DNA of the CDR3: TGCAGTGCTAAAGACAGGGGGATTAATGAAAAACTGTTTTTT. This codes for CSAKDRGINEKLFF.

The sample holds many counts of this clonotype. The rearrangement links TRBV4-1 to TRBJ1-6; weak D call: TRBD1 (5 bases). The germline V gene encodes CDR1 MGHRA and CDR2 YSYEKL. Trimming stripped 4 bases from V and 0 bases from J, with 10 bases between. The CDR3 sequence is 16 residues long. CDR3 nucleotides: TGCGCCAGCAGCCGAGGGGAGAGCTCCTATAATTCACCCCTCCACTTT. It specifies CASSRGESSYNSPLHF.

This sequence joins TRBV21-1 and TRBJ1-2; the table gives TRBD1 as D, unverified against the DNA. TRBV21-1 is labeled a pseudogene. The CDR3 has 18 amino acids. DNA of the CDR3: TGTGCCAGCAGCGAACAGGGGGGGCTGCGATTCGGTGACTATGGCTACACCTTC. Translation: CASSEQGGLRFGDYGYTF.

A few counts support this clonotype. The V gene is TRBV7-2, the J gene TRBJ2-5; 14 bases fit TRBD2. V lost 5 bases to trimming and J lost 9 bases; unmatched junction nucleotides: 14. This CDR3 is built from 17 residues. Germline assignment: CDR1 SGHTA and CDR2 FQGNSA. CDR3 nucleotide sequence: TGTGCCAGCAGCCGTTCCGGGACTAGCGGGGGACGGTGGGCCCAGTACTTC. Its protein is CASSRSGTSGGRWAQYF.

This clonotype was seen a few times. This chain joins TRBV12-3 or TRBV12-4 and TRBJ1-1; the D gene is possibly TRBD1 (6 bases). CDR3 length equals 16 residues. V lost 9 bases to trimming and J lost 3 bases, with 23 bases between them. CDR3: CASTAGGGGQYTEAFF. Here the CDR3 DNA reads TGTGCCAGTACCGCTGGGGGGGGGGGCCAGTACACTGAAGCTTTCTTT.

This clonotype was seen many times. The chain uses TRBV7-2 and TRBJ2-2, with a weak D call TRBD1 (5 bases). The CDR3 is 16 residues long. V was pared by 0 bases and J by 6 bases, with 14 bases between. CDR1 and CDR2 (germline): SGHTA, FQGNSA. CDR3 sequence: CASSLATAWGAGELFF. The CDR3 DNA follows: TGTGCCAGCAGCTTAGCCACAGCCTGGGGCGCCGGGGAGCTGTTTTTT. Based on the CDR3 plus reference TRBV7-2 and TRBJ2-2, the full variable domain is GAGVSQSPSNKVTEKGKDVELRCDPISGHTALYWYRQSLGQGLEFLIYFQGNSAPDKSGLPSDRFSAERTGGSVSTLTIQRTQQEDSAVYLCASSLATAWGAGELFFGEGSRLTVL.